This passage covers 15 T cell receptor beta chains from one sample sequenced in a study of T-cell memory formation after mild COVID-19. MiXCR, run by TCRdb on the 5' RACE reads, gives a single entry per CDR3 protein. The repertoire includes a few hundred thousand distinct CDR3 sequences, approximately 15% of them detected once, and 20% to 25% sits in the top ten. Sequencing was done on a sample of PBMCs or a T cell subset sorted from them (not recorded which). Every receptor here comes from a man younger than 35 who had mild COVID-19 (a few samples of this study predate the infection). Cell type and time point are not known.

The V call is TRBV6-2 or TRBV6-3, the J call TRBJ1-4; a weak D match, TRBD1 (6 bases). CDR3 length equals 17 residues. Trimming cost V 2 bases and J 0 bases, with 13 bases left between them. CDR1 and CDR2 from the germline V gene are MNHEY and SVGEGT. The CDR3 reads CASSYLRQDATNEKLFF. In nucleotides, the CDR3 is TGTGCCAGCAGTTACCTGAGACAGGACGCAACTAATGAAAAACTGTTTTTT.

This clonotype was observed a handful of times. The chain uses TRBV18 and TRBJ2-3; no definite D call. The CDR3 has 14 residues. Trimming pared 0 bases from V and 2 bases from J, leaving 6 bases between. Germline CDR1 is KGHSH and CDR2 is LQKENI. Written as DNA, the CDR3 is TGTGCCAGCTCACCACCGGTCCTCACAGATACGCAGTATTTT. Its translation: CASSPPVLTDTQYF.

This clonotype showed up just a few times. V and J are TRBV20-1 and TRBJ2-5, with 11 bases lining up with TRBD2. The ends lost 6 bases at V and 5 bases at J; junction bases unmatched: 8. This CDR3 spans 14 amino acids. The germline CDR1 and CDR2 sequences are DFQATT and SNEGSKA (reference sequence). CDR3 sequence reads: CSAPLAGGKETQYF. CDR3 in DNA: TGCAGTGCGCCCCTAGCGGGGGGCAAGGAGACCCAGTACTTC.

This rearrangement joins TRBV9 to TRBJ2-1; tentatively, D is TRBD2 (5 bases). This CDR3 is built from 15 residues. Germline lookup yields CDR1 SGDLS and CDR2 YYNGEE. V was trimmed by 4 bases and J by 0 bases, leaving 11 bases between them. CDR3 loop: CASSPRRTSYNEQFF. CDR3 DNA sequence: TGTGCCAGCAGCCCCCGGAGGACCTCCTACAATGAGCAGTTCTTC.

This clonotype was seen more than once but under ten times. V is TRBV5-4 and J is TRBJ2-1; 7 bases are shared with TRBD1. CDR3 size: 13 residues. J lost 12 bases, V lost 5 bases, and 11 bases had no gene match. Germline-derived CDR1 and CDR2 are SGHNT and YYREEE (reference sequence). CDR3 region: CASRTGTVTRQFF. The CDR3 DNA is TGTGCCAGCAGGACGGGGACAGTTACACGGCAGTTCTTC.

CDR3 amino acids: CASSPWTGNSNQPQHF. The CDR3 region has the DNA TGTGCCAGCAGCCCCTGGACAGGGAATAGCAATCAGCCCCAGCATTTT. V is TRBV7-8 and J is TRBJ1-5; 8 nucleotides match TRBD1. After removal of 5 bases from V and 0 bases from J, the junction contained 6 bases not matched to a gene. CDR1 SGHVS and CDR2 FQNEAQ come from the germline V gene. The CDR3 sequence is 16 residues long. Full variable domain (remainder filled in from reference TRBV7-8 and TRBJ1-5): GAGVSQSPRYKVAKRGQDVALRCDPISGHVSLFWYQQALGQGPEFLTYFQNEAQLDKSGLPSDRFFAERPEGSVSTLKIQRTQQEDSAVYLCASSPWTGNSNQPQHFGDGTRLSIL.

Ten or more counts support this clonotype. The rearrangement uses TRBV4-3 and TRBJ2-5; 9 bases agree with TRBD1. This CDR3 comprises 14 residues. CDR1 LGHNA and CDR2 YSLEER come from the germline V gene. The V and J ends lost 3 bases and 2 bases, in that order; junction bases with no gene match: 1. The CDR3 sequence is CASSQGTGQETQYF. CDR3 sequence (DNA): TGCGCCAGCAGCCAGGGGACAGGGCAAGAGACCCAGTACTTC.

This clonotype was found a few times. V gene TRBV6-6 combines with J gene TRBJ1-2, with D possibly matching TRBD1 (5 bases). Trimming took off 8 bases at V and 0 bases at J, with 19 bases between the two ends. The CDR3 contains 16 residues. From germline, CDR1 is MNHNY and CDR2 SVGAGI (reference sequence). CDR3 amino acids: CASHPDRLKPNYGYTF. CDR3 nucleotide sequence: TGTGCCAGCCATCCTGACAGATTAAAACCTAACTATGGCTACACCTTC.

In its sample, this clonotype was seen a few times. The V gene is TRBV10-3, the J gene TRBJ1-6, with 8 bases lining up with TRBD1. V shed 5 bases, J shed 10 bases, and the junction held 13 bases outside the gene matches. Germline lookup yields CDR1 ENHRY and CDR2 SYGVKD. The CDR3 length is 16 residues. As DNA, the CDR3 is TGTGCCATCAGTCCCAGTAAGGGACAGGATCAATCACCCCTCCACTTT. Translated, it gives CAISPSKGQDQSPLHF.

This clonotype turned up a few times. The chain recombines TRBV27 with TRBJ2-7; no clear D gene. The CDR3 is made up of 14 amino acids. Germline V CDR1 and CDR2: MNHEY, SMNVEV (reference sequence). V dropped 3 bases and J dropped 5 bases, with 14 bases sitting between them. As DNA, the CDR3 is TGTGCCAGCAGTTTTCTTCTATCGGGCAACGAGCAGTACTTC. This codes for CASSFLLSGNEQYF.

The rearrangement joins TRBV4-2 to TRBJ2-5; TRBD2 matches 15 bases. V shed 0 bases and J 5 bases; nucleotides not matched to a gene: 4. The germline CDR1 and CDR2 sequences are LGHNA and YNFKEQ. The CDR3 runs 17 residues. The CDR3 sequence: CASSQDSGTSGGETQYF. The CDR3 bases are TGTGCCAGCAGCCAAGATTCGGGGACTAGCGGGGGGGAGACCCAGTACTTC.

The J gene is TRBJ2-5, the V gene TRBV5-1; D unresolved. V was pared by 4 bases and J by 5 bases, with 15 bases between. The CDR3 spans 14 residues. Germline V CDR1 and CDR2: SGHRS, YFSETQ. The CDR3 coding sequence is TGCGCCAGCAGCCCCCTTGTAGCCACGGAGACCCAGTACTTC. Its protein product is CASSPLVATETQYF. The full variable domain, with the rest looked up from reference TRBV5-1 and TRBJ2-5, is KAGVTQTPRYLIKTRGQQVTLSCSPISGHRSVSWYQQTPGQGLQFLFEYFSETQRNKGNFPGRFSGRQFSNSRSEMNVSTLELGDSALYLCASSPLVATETQYFGPGTRLLVL.

This clonotype has just a few counts. V and J are TRBV28 and TRBJ2-7; D is uncertain. This CDR3 has 12 residues. Germline V gene data show CDR1 as MDHEN and CDR2 as SYDVKM. Trimming shortened V by 10 bases and J by 2 bases, and 12 bases separated the two germline ends. This chain's CDR3 is CATLLGTYEQYV. In nucleotides, the CDR3 is TGTGCCACCCTTCTAGGGACCTACGAGCAGTACGTC.

This clonotype appeared a few times. The gene calls are TRBV12-3 or TRBV12-4 and TRBJ2-1; 7 bases fit TRBD1. The V gene end was trimmed by 6 bases and the J gene end by 2 bases; junction bases not matched to a gene: 7. This CDR3 is built from 15 residues. This CDR3 is CASSYDRVAYNEQFF. The CDR3 DNA is TGTGCCAGCAGCTATGACAGGGTTGCCTACAATGAGCAGTTCTTC.

This chain links TRBV20-1 with TRBJ1-2; TRBD1 might be the D (6 bases). The V gene lost 1 base and the J gene lost 6 bases, with 12 bases spanning the gap. Germline loops: CDR1 DFQATT, CDR2 SNEGSKA (reference sequence). The length of the CDR3 is 13 residues. This CDR3 is CSARVAGEHGYTF. As DNA, the CDR3 is TGCAGTGCTAGAGTGGCAGGGGAGCATGGCTACACCTTC.